Shown below are 30 T cell receptor beta chains from a single sample sequenced in a study of blood T cell repertoires in COVID-19. Data came from immunoSEQ multiplex PCR; TCRdb stores just in-frame clones and leaves some out. In the table there are under 200,000 clones, about four fifths of which are singletons. The sequencing sample was made of PBMCs or T cells enriched from blood (not recorded which). Receptor source: a woman aged 60 to 75 who had recovered from COVID-19.

This chain links TRBV6-5 with TRBJ2-3, with 9 bases fitting TRBD1. From germline, CDR1 is MNHEY and CDR2 SVGAGI. There are 15 residues in the CDR3. Unmatched junction bases numbered 7, after V lost 6 bases and J lost 3 bases. The CDR3 loop reads CASRSSDRGTDTQYF. The CDR3 DNA reads TGTGCCAGCAGATCATCGGACAGGGGTACAGATACGCAGTATTTT.

V and J are TRBV7-3 and TRBJ2-5; 9 nucleotides agree with TRBD2. The germline gives CDR1 SGHTA, CDR2 FQGTGA. V lost 2 bases and J lost 5; bases outside the gene matches: 9. CDR3 length: 16 amino acids. Here the CDR3 DNA reads TGTGCCAGCAGCTTAGATCCGCGGGGGGGCCGGGAGACCCAGTACTTC. This translates into CASSLDPRGGRETQYF.

The chain uses TRBV7-2 and TRBJ2-5, with no clear D. The CDR3 consists of 13 residues. V gave up 1 base and J gave up 7 bases, with 10 bases separating them. The germline gives CDR1 SGHTA, CDR2 FQGNSA. The DNA of the CDR3 is TGTGCCAGCAGCTTAGTCAGTCTTGGGACCCAGTACTTC. This sequence encodes CASSLVSLGTQYF.

This clone appeared once. The chain has TRBV5-4 and TRBJ2-1; 9 bases agree with TRBD1. Germline CDR1 SGHNT, CDR2 YYREEE (reference sequence). The ends lost 3 bases at V and 6 bases at J; junction bases unmatched: 7. CDR3 length: 15 residues. CDR3 in DNA: TGTGCCAGCAGCTCTGGGGACAGGGTGGGCAATGAGCAGTTCTTC. Translating gives CASSSGDRVGNEQFF.

CDR3 in amino acids: CASSLYPGGTTEAFF. In DNA, the CDR3 is TGTGCCAGCAGTTTATATCCAGGGGGCACTACTGAAGCTTTCTTT. The chain links TRBV27 to TRBJ1-1, with TRBD1 identical over 8 bases. Germline assignment: CDR1 MNHEY and CDR2 SMNVEV (reference sequence). CDR3 length: 15 amino acids. The ends lost 1 base at V and 5 bases at J; junction bases unmatched: 6.

This CDR3 reads CASSLGGTTGELFF. The CDR3 coding sequence is TGTGCCAGCAGCCTCGGGGGAACCACCGGGGAGCTGTTTTTT. This chain uses TRBV7-2 with TRBJ2-2, with TRBD2 as a possible D gene (6 bases). CDR1 and CDR2 from the germline V gene are SGHTA and FQGNSA. CDR3 size: 14 residues. Trimming took 5 bases from V and 4 from J, leaving 11 bases between them.

This chain connects TRBV2 to TRBJ1-2; 10 nucleotides line up with TRBD1. The ends lost 6 bases at V and 3 bases at J; junction bases unmatched: 4. This CDR3 is built from 14 residues. CDR1 SNHLY and CDR2 FYNNEI come from the germline V gene. CDR3 nucleotides: TGTGCCAGCAGCCCGGGACAGGGGTACTATGGCTACACCTTC. Translating gives CASSPGQGYYGYTF.

This rearrangement joins TRBV9 to TRBJ1-6; D remains unclear. The germline V gene encodes CDR1 SGDLS and CDR2 YYNGEE. The length of the CDR3 is 16 residues. V lost 0 bases and J lost 2, with 9 bases in between. As DNA, the CDR3 is TGTGCCAGCAGCGTAGCGGCGGAAACCTATAATTCACCCCTCCACTTT. Amino acid sequence: CASSVAAETYNSPLHF.

The J gene is TRBJ2-7, the V gene TRBV27, with 8 bases fitting TRBD1. The J segment lost 3 bases and the V segment lost 8 bases, leaving 9 bases of the junction unmatched. In germline, CDR1 is MNHEY, CDR2 SMNVEV (reference sequence). The CDR3 runs 14 residues. The CDR3 nucleotides read TGTGCCAGCGGGTGGACAGGGTCGGGCTACGAGCAGTACTTC. This translates into CASGWTGSGYEQYF.

This clone came up a few times. V and J are TRBV19 and TRBJ2-5, with TRBD2 as a possible D gene (5 bases). CDR1 is LNHDA, CDR2 SQIVND, per germline (reference sequence). Trimming cost V 0 bases and J 7 bases, with 12 bases left between them. This CDR3 contains 14 residues. For the CDR3, the DNA is TGTGCCAGTAGTATAGATCCGCATCGGGGGACCCAGTACTTC. Translating gives CASSIDPHRGTQYF. Combining the CDR3 with reference TRBV19 and TRBJ2-5 gives the whole variable domain DGGITQSPKYLFRKEGQNVTLSCEQNLNHDAMYWYRQDPGQGLRLIYYSQIVNDFQKGDIAEGYSVSREKKESFPLTVTSAQKNPTAFYLCASSIDPHRGTQYFGPGTRLLVL.

The chain couples TRBV7-2 to TRBJ2-7; the D gene is possibly TRBD1 (6 bases). CDR1 is SGHTA and CDR2 is FQGNSA in the germline V gene. CDR3 length: 14 amino acids. Trimming took off 2 bases at V and 0 bases at J, with 8 bases between the two ends. The CDR3 region has the DNA TGTGCCAGCAGCTTACAGGGGAGCTCCTACGAGCAGTACTTC. It is translated as CASSLQGSSYEQYF.

In its sample, this clone was seen once. V gene TRBV2 combines with J gene TRBJ1-1, with TRBD1 matching 10 bases. V shed 8 bases and J 4 bases; nucleotides not matched to a gene: 4. CDR1 is SNHLY and CDR2 is FYNNEI in the germline V gene. The CDR3 sequence is 13 residues long. CDR3 protein: CASEWTGGTEAFF. As DNA, the CDR3 is TGTGCCAGCGAATGGACAGGGGGCACTGAAGCTTTCTTT.

This clone was recorded once. This chain joins TRBV2 and TRBJ1-2; D is uncertain. This CDR3 spans 13 amino acids. V was clipped by 4 bases and J by 4 bases, with 10 bases between them. Germline loops: CDR1 SNHLY, CDR2 FYNNEI. The chain's CDR3 is CASSAEPGYGYTF. The CDR3 bases are TGTGCCAGCAGTGCGGAACCAGGCTATGGCTACACCTTC.

This rearrangement joins TRBV13 to TRBJ2-7; 7 nucleotides agree with TRBD1. Trimming removed 4 bases from V and 4 bases from J; junction bases left unmatched: 4. This CDR3 is 13 amino acids long. Germline V gene lookup returns CDR1 PRHDT and CDR2 FYEKMQ (reference sequence). The CDR3 protein is CASSYGTVYEQYF. CDR3 bases: TGTGCCAGCAGCTACGGGACAGTATACGAGCAGTACTTC.

CDR3 sequence reads: CASSKSSYEQYF. CDR3 DNA sequence: TGCGCCAGCAGTAAGAGCTCCTACGAGCAGTACTTC. V gene TRBV10-2 combines with J gene TRBJ2-7; D not certain. The length of the CDR3 is 12 residues. Germline CDR1 reads WSHSY; CDR2 reads SAAADI. Trimming stripped 5 bases from V and 0 bases from J, with 5 bases between.

This clone was detected once. Other nucleotide sequences from this sample produce the same CDR3. The V gene is TRBV11-2, the J gene TRBJ1-1; no clear D gene. Germline CDR1 SGHAT, CDR2 FQNNGV. Trimming cost V 1 base and J 1 base, with 4 bases left between them. The CDR3 covers 13 residues. As DNA, the CDR3 is TGTGCCAGCAGCTTAGGGGCGAACACTGAAGCTTTCTTT. It yields the protein CASSLGANTEAFF.

This chain links TRBV19 with TRBJ1-1; TRBD1 matches 8 bases. The germline CDR1 and CDR2 sequences are LNHDA and SQIVND (reference sequence). V lost 4 bases to trimming and J lost 4 bases; unmatched junction nucleotides: 8. The CDR3 is 15 residues long. The CDR3 loop is CASSTWQGARTEAFF. For the CDR3, the DNA is TGTGCCAGTAGTACCTGGCAGGGGGCTCGCACTGAAGCTTTCTTT.

The chain couples TRBV27 to TRBJ1-2, with TRBD1 matching 8 bases. With V trimmed by 6 bases and J by 4 bases, 7 bases remained unmatched. The CDR3 loop spans 14 amino acids. Germline lookup yields CDR1 MNHEY and CDR2 SMNVEV (reference sequence). The CDR3 is CASRRPGGGYGYTF. In DNA form, the CDR3 reads TGTGCCAGCAGGCGACCAGGGGGCGGCTATGGCTACACCTTC.

V usage is TRBV7-8 and J usage is TRBJ1-5, with a possible D match to TRBD1 (6 bases). The V and J ends lost 5 bases and 3 bases respectively, with 20 bases between them. CDR1 and CDR2 (germline): SGHVS, FQNEAQ. There are 17 residues in the CDR3. CDR3 amino acids: CASSLSEVTGFNQPQHF. The CDR3 DNA is TGTGCCAGCAGCCTATCAGAAGTTACAGGGTTCAATCAGCCCCAGCATTTT.

This clone has a count of ten or more. This chain connects TRBV4-2 to TRBJ2-1, with 10 bases aligning to TRBD2. The CDR3 is made up of 16 amino acids. With V trimmed by 4 bases and J by 8 bases, 11 bases remained unmatched. Looked up from germline, CDR1 is LGHNA and CDR2 is YNFKEQ. The CDR3 sequence: CASSRRVSGGVDEQFF. The CDR3 DNA is TGTGCCAGCAGCCGAAGGGTCAGCGGGGGGGTAGATGAGCAGTTCTTC.

The rearrangement uses TRBV9 and TRBJ2-3; 8 nucleotides align to TRBD2. The CDR3 covers 18 residues. CDR1 SGDLS and CDR2 YYNGEE come from the germline V gene. The J segment lost 2 bases and the V segment lost 4 bases, leaving 15 bases of the junction unmatched. CDR3 loop: CASSPSEASGFVTDTQYF. As DNA, the CDR3 is TGTGCCAGCAGCCCATCGGAGGCTAGCGGGTTTGTCACAGATACGCAGTATTTT.

The rearrangement links TRBV28 to TRBJ1-6; 9 nucleotides line up with TRBD1. Germline CDR1 MDHEN, CDR2 SYDVKM. J was trimmed by 7 bases and V by 3 bases; bases with no gene match: 7. The CDR3 loop spans 16 amino acids. The CDR3 sequence: CASSFTGTGLNSPLHF. Written as DNA, the CDR3 is TGTGCCAGCAGTTTTACCGGGACAGGGTTAAATTCACCCCTCCACTTT.

This rearrangement joins TRBV27 to TRBJ1-5; no clear D gene. Trimming left V 2 bases short and J 2 bases short, with 10 bases between. The germline CDR1 and CDR2 sequences are MNHEY and SMNVEV (reference sequence). The CDR3 contains 15 residues. CDR3 DNA sequence: TGTGCCAGCAGTTTACTATCATTGGGCAATCAGCCCCAGCATTTT. This gives the protein CASSLLSLGNQPQHF.

The J gene is TRBJ1-6, the V gene TRBV18; D is ambiguous. V was clipped by 3 bases and J by 9 bases, with 18 bases between them. The CDR3 is 16 residues long. The germline V gene encodes CDR1 KGHSH and CDR2 LQKENI. The CDR3 nucleotides read TGTGCCAGCTCACCTTCGCGGTCTGATTCCTTTTCACCCCTCCACTTT. Translation gives CASSPSRSDSFSPLHF.

V gene TRBV28 combines with J gene TRBJ2-7, with a weak D call TRBD2 (6 bases). The CDR3 extends over 14 amino acids. CDR1 and CDR2 (germline): MDHEN, SYDVKM. The germline V and J ends were trimmed by 5 bases and 4 bases, with 15 bases remaining between them. The CDR3 sequence is CASSPGVSGYEQYF. CDR3 coding DNA: TGTGCCAGCAGTCCGGGAGTTAGCGGATACGAGCAGTACTTC.

The CDR3 sequence is CASSVDRGMGGYTF. The DNA of the CDR3 is TGTGCCAGCAGCGTAGATAGGGGGATGGGAGGCTACACCTTC. The chain joins TRBV9 to TRBJ1-2, with D possibly matching TRBD1 (6 bases). Germline CDR1 is SGDLS and CDR2 is YYNGEE. The CDR3 is 14 residues long. V was shortened by 0 bases and J by 8 bases, with 14 bases between the two germline ends. Full variable domain (outside the CDR3, taken from reference TRBV9 and TRBJ1-2): DSGVTQTPKHLITATGQRVTLRCSPRSGDLSVYWYQQSLDQGLQFLIQYYNGEERAKGNILERFSAQQFPDLHSELNLSSLELGDSALYFCASSVDRGMGGYTFGSGTRLTVV.

The rearrangement uses TRBV3-1 (or the pseudogene TRBV3-2) and TRBJ2-7; 14 bases match TRBD2. This CDR3 contains 16 residues. Trimming removed 4 bases from V and 3 bases from J; junction bases left unmatched: 5. Germline V gene lookup returns CDR1 LGHDT and CDR2 YNNKEL (reference sequence). Here the CDR3 reads CASSPGLAGAFYEQYF. The DNA for the CDR3 is TGTGCCAGCAGCCCGGGACTAGCGGGGGCCTTCTACGAGCAGTACTTC.

This rearrangement joins TRBV30 to TRBJ2-7, with a possible D match to TRBD1 (5 bases). CDR1 is GTSNPN and CDR2 is SVGIG in the germline V gene (reference sequence). The germline V and J ends were trimmed by 4 bases and 3 bases, with 10 bases remaining between them. The CDR3 extends over 12 amino acids. The DNA of the CDR3 is TGTGCCTGGACAGGGATTGGCTACGAGCAGTACTTC. It is translated as CAWTGIGYEQYF. Full variable domain (rest looked up from reference TRBV30 and TRBJ2-7): SQTIHQWPATLVQPVGSPLSLECTVEGTSNPNLYWYRQAAGRGLQLLFYSVGIGQISSEVPQNLSASRPQDRQFILSSKKLLLSDSGFYLCAWTGIGYEQYFGPGTRLTVT.

This sequence joins TRBV24-1 and TRBJ2-2, with TRBD1 matching over 9 bases. The V gene end was trimmed by 5 bases and the J gene end by 3 bases; junction bases not matched to a gene: 6. Germline CDR1 reads KGHDR; CDR2 reads SFDVKD. This CDR3 has 16 amino acids. CDR3 bases: TGTGCCACCAGTGGGGGGGGGACAGGGTACACCGGGGAGCTGTTTTTT. The encoded protein is CATSGGGTGYTGELFF.

V usage is TRBV5-5 and J usage is TRBJ2-7, with D unresolved. Germline CDR1 SGHKS, CDR2 YYEKEE (reference sequence). Between the trimmed V and J ends, which lost 1 base and 1 base, there was a span of 6 bases. This CDR3 has 13 residues. This chain's CDR3 is CASSLLSSYEQYF. For the CDR3, the DNA is TGTGCCAGCAGCTTGTTATCTTCCTACGAGCAGTACTTC.